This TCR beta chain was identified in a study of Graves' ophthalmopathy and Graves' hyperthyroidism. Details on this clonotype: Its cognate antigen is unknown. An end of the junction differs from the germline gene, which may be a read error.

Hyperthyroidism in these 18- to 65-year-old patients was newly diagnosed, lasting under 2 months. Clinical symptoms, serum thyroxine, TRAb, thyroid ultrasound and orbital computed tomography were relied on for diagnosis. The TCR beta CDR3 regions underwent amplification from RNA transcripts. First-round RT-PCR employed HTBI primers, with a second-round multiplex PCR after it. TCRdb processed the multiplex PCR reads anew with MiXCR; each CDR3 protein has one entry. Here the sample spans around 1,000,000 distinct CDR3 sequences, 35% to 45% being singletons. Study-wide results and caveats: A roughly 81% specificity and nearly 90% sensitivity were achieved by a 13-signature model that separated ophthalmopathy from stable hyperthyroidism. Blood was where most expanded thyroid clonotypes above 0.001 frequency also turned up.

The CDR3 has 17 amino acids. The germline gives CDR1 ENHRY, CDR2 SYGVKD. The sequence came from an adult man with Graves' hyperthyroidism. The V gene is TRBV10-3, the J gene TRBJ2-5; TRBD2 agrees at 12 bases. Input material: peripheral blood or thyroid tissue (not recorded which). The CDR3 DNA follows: TGTGCCAGCAGTAGGACTAGCGGGACCTCATTCTTCGAGACCCAGTACTTC. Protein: CASSRTSGTSFFETQYF.